This TCR beta chain was sequenced for a study of identical twins. This clonotype occurred a few times. Its antigen remains unknown. Losses at the gene ends were 5 bases for V and 2 bases for J; bases not matched to a gene: 5. The CDR3 runs 15 residues. TCRdb recomputed calls from the 5' RACE reads with MiXCR, one row per CDR3 protein. The sample comprises 1.5 million to 2 million distinct CDR3 sequences, 25% to 35% of which are singletons, and approximately 0.25% rests with the top ten. Study-wide results and limits: Clonotypes of the beta chain that were abundant in cord blood carried fewer insertions (memory repertoires showed none). Models predicted less out-of-frame TCR alpha sharing in monozygotic twins than was found.

This clonotype was obtained from a newborn girl in good health. Input material: cord blood. The genes are TRBV12-3 or TRBV12-4 and TRBJ2-1; 8 bases are a match to TRBD2. In DNA, the CDR3 is TGTGCCAGCAGTGAGCTAGCGGGTACCTACAATGAGCAGTTCTTC. Its translation is CASSELAGTYNEQFF.